These 16 T cell receptor beta chains were all obtained from the same sample, sequenced in a study of technical replicates of blood from a few donors. TCRdb's table, derived via immunoSEQ multiplex PCR, lists solely in-frame clones and lacks some. Here the sample spans roughly 80,000 clones, about 89% being singletons. The sequencing input was T cells isolated from PBMCs. Every receptor here comes from a human donor in good health.

The rearrangement links TRBV28 to TRBJ1-5; D gene uncertain. The CDR3 length is 15 residues. V was clipped by 3 bases and J by 1 base, with 10 bases between them. Germline assignment: CDR1 MDHEN and CDR2 SYDVKM. CDR3: CASSLDAGSNQPQHF. The CDR3 nucleotides read TGTGCCAGCAGTTTGGATGCGGGAAGCAATCAGCCCCAGCATTTT.

V and J are TRBV2 and TRBJ2-1; a possible D gene is TRBD1 (6 bases). Germline CDR1 reads SNHLY; CDR2 reads FYNNEI. The V end was cut by 5 bases, the J end by 2 bases, with 10 bases between. The CDR3 extends over 14 amino acids. CDR3 DNA: TGTGCCAGCAGTACTACAGGGACCTACAATGAGCAGTTCTTC. Amino acid sequence: CASSTTGTYNEQFF.

The rearrangement links TRBV27 to TRBJ1-2; TRBD1 might be the D (5 bases). Germline loops: CDR1 MNHEY, CDR2 SMNVEV (reference sequence). Trimming shortened V by 6 bases and J by 4 bases, and 9 bases separated the two germline ends. The CDR3 has 12 residues. The CDR3 is CASRTAFYGYTF. Here the CDR3 DNA reads TGTGCCAGCAGGACAGCTTTCTATGGCTACACCTTC.

The chain has TRBV6-1 and TRBJ1-2; 7 bases are shared with TRBD1. The ends lost 7 bases at V and 0 bases at J; junction bases unmatched: 5. This CDR3 region has 14 residues. Per germline, CDR1 MNHNS and CDR2 SASEGT. CDR3 DNA: TGTGCCAGCAACCGACAGGGAGCTAACTATGGCTACACCTTC. This gives the protein CASNRQGANYGYTF.

The CDR3 DNA reads TGCGCCAGCAGCCCTCAGCGCGTAACCTATCAGCCCCAGCATTTT. Translation: CASSPQRVTYQPQHF. The genes are TRBV4-3 and TRBJ1-5; D is ambiguous. V was trimmed by 4 bases and J by 5 bases, leaving 15 bases between them. This CDR3 contains 15 residues. The germline CDR1 and CDR2 sequences are LGHNA and YSLEER.

With regard to this clone: The same CDR3 also results from other DNA sequences found in this sample. This chain uses TRBV7-8 with TRBJ1-5; 8 bases agree with TRBD1. Germline CDR1 and CDR2: SGHVS and FQNEAQ. Trimming cost V 1 base and J 5 bases; bases outside gene matches: 4. This CDR3 spans 15 amino acids. The CDR3, as DNA: TGTGCCAGCAGCTTAGGTGCAGGGGGCCATCAGCCCCAGCATTTT. Protein product: CASSLGAGGHQPQHF. The whole variable domain, remainder taken from reference TRBV7-8 and TRBJ1-5, is GAGVSQSPRYKVAKRGQDVALRCDPISGHVSLFWYQQALGQGPEFLTYFQNEAQLDKSGLPSDRFFAERPEGSVSTLKIQRTQQEDSAVYLCASSLGAGGHQPQHFGDGTRLSIL.

The rearrangement links TRBV19 to TRBJ2-7; D remains ambiguous. Germline CDR1 and CDR2: LNHDA and SQIVND (reference sequence). Trimming shortened V by 4 bases and J by 6 bases, and 7 bases separated the two germline ends. This CDR3 has 11 residues. The DNA of the CDR3 is TGTGCCAGTAGTAACACCGTCGAGCAGTACTTC. Residues: CASSNTVEQYF.

The chain has TRBV10-3 and TRBJ1-1, with D possibly being TRBD1 (6 bases). The CDR3 has 13 residues. Trimming cost V 8 bases and J 1 base, with 11 bases left between them. Germline lookup yields CDR1 ENHRY and CDR2 SYGVKD. In DNA, the CDR3 is TGTGCCATCCAAGACAGGCAGAACACTGAAGCTTTCTTT. This sequence encodes CAIQDRQNTEAFF.

V usage is TRBV12-5 and J usage is TRBJ2-3; tentatively, D is TRBD1 (6 bases). CDR1 and CDR2 (germline): LGHNT, FRNRAP. There are 14 residues in the CDR3. V lost 3 bases and J 5 bases, leaving 12 bases between the germline ends. CDR3 in amino acids: CASGLQGPRDTQYF. For the CDR3, the DNA is TGTGCTAGTGGTTTACAGGGTCCAAGAGATACGCAGTATTTT.

The gene calls are TRBV4-2 and TRBJ2-1, with TRBD2 identical over 8 bases. The CDR3 loop spans 16 amino acids. Trimming removed 1 base from V and 5 bases from J; junction bases left unmatched: 7. The germline V gene encodes CDR1 LGHNA and CDR2 YNFKEQ. The CDR3 sequence is CASSQGDTSGNNEQFF. DNA for the CDR3: TGTGCCAGCAGCCAAGGCGACACTAGCGGAAACAATGAGCAGTTCTTC.

In nucleotides, the CDR3 is TGTGCCAGCAGTTACGGTGGGGGCAGTGAAAAACTGTTTTTT. This sequence encodes CASSYGGGSEKLFF. This rearrangement joins TRBV6-5 to TRBJ1-4; tentative D call: TRBD1 (6 bases). Trimming removed 2 bases from V and 7 bases from J, with 11 bases in between. The CDR3 sequence is 14 residues long. Germline CDR1 is MNHEY and CDR2 is SVGAGI.

The chain links TRBV4-1 to TRBJ2-1; perhaps TRBD2 as D (6 bases). Germline V gene data show CDR1 as MGHRA and CDR2 as YSYEKL. This CDR3 has 15 residues. Trimming cost V 0 bases and J 9 bases, with 15 bases left between them. The CDR3 is CASSQDWGTDSEQFF. CDR3 DNA: TGCGCCAGCAGCCAAGATTGGGGGACTGACAGTGAGCAGTTCTTC.

The chain couples TRBV2 to TRBJ1-5, with D maybe TRBD1 (5 bases). From germline, CDR1 is SNHLY and CDR2 FYNNEI. The CDR3 totals 14 residues. The germline V and J ends were trimmed by 5 bases and 1 base, with 9 bases remaining between them. CDR3: CASSFDRSNQPQHF. CDR3 nucleotides: TGTGCCAGCAGTTTTGACAGAAGCAATCAGCCCCAGCATTTT.

In DNA, the CDR3 is TGTGCCAGCAGTCCGGCCCCCCATCTAGCGGGGTCCACAGATACGCAGTATTTT. Amino acid sequence: CASSPAPHLAGSTDTQYF. V is TRBV27 and J is TRBJ2-3, with 9 positions matching TRBD2. Germline V gene sequence: CDR1 MNHEY, CDR2 SMNVEV (reference sequence). Trimming at V came to 5 bases and at J to 2 bases, leaving 14 bases not matched to a gene. CDR3 length: 18 amino acids.

In regard to this clone: One end of the junction fails to match germline, which may point to a read error. The chain recombines TRBV7-7 with TRBJ2-7; tentatively, D is TRBD1 (5 bases). This CDR3 has 14 amino acids. Germline values: CDR1 SSHAT, CDR2 FNYEAQ (reference sequence). The CDR3 loop is CASSPRAGFPEQYF. The CDR3 nucleotides are TGTGCTAGCAGCCCCCGTGCAGGGTTTCCCGAGCAGTACTTC.

The V gene is TRBV27, the J gene TRBJ1-5, with 10 bases lining up with TRBD1. Trimming cost V 2 bases and J 9 bases; bases outside gene matches: 4. CDR3 length: 14 amino acids. Germline assignment: CDR1 MNHEY and CDR2 SMNVEV (reference sequence). The CDR3 is CASSLDRGRAPQHF. Written as DNA, the CDR3 is TGTGCCAGCAGTTTAGACAGGGGGCGAGCGCCCCAGCATTTT.